The clone carrying this TCR beta chain appeared a single time. Its target is not known. V lost 5 bases to trimming and J lost 2 bases, with 22 bases between them. Germline CDR1 is SEHNR and CDR2 is FQNEAQ (reference sequence). The CDR3 is 17 residues long. The sample comes from a study of T cell repertoires in cytomegalovirus infection. Each CDR3 protein is one row after TCRdb ran MiXCR on the reads. This table holds 740,000 or so distinct CDR3 sequences, less than 40% found once. Findings and caveats of the study: Within the response measured ex vivo, HLA-C-restricted CMV-specific TCR beta clonotypes were dominant. Of the TCR beta families, the public ones yielded a cumulative frequency that identified carriers of CMV plus the relevant HLA.

The sample comprised PBMCs. The chain combines TRBV7-9 with TRBJ2-7; D is perhaps TRBD2 (5 bases). The origin of this receptor is a human donor in good health (CMV status not recorded). Some clones in this sample may be carry-over from other donors' samples. The CDR3 protein is CASSPSRGNRGAYEQYF. The CDR3 nucleotides read TGTGCCAGCAGCCCTTCGAGAGGGAATCGAGGTGCCTACGAGCAGTACTTC.